This passage covers 18 T cell receptor beta chains from one sample sequenced in a study of blood T cell repertoires in COVID-19 (dated by TCRdb to the early 2020s). Libraries were made using the immunoSEQ multiplex PCR assay. TCRdb mirrors the immuneACCESS table, restricted to in-frame sequences. Some clones are absent from its copies; in checked studies, under half trace to an unresolved V gene, and the reason for the others is unknown. The sample contains 250,000 to 350,000 clones, around 90% of them found a single time. Roughly 7.3% of the sample is taken by the ten largest. Sequencing input: peripheral blood. All receptors derive from a woman in her twenties or thirties with COVID-19, enrolled during active disease.

This chain joins TRBV6-5 and TRBJ1-2, with D possibly being TRBD1 (6 bases). The germline V gene encodes CDR1 MNHEY and CDR2 SVGAGI. The CDR3 extends over 13 amino acids. V gave up 6 bases and J gave up 5 bases, with 13 bases separating them. The CDR3 is CASSRTVVYGYTF. The CDR3, as DNA: TGTGCCAGCAGCCGGACAGTAGTTTATGGCTACACCTTC.

The chain carries TRBV11-3 and TRBJ2-2, with 7 bases matching TRBD1. The germline gives CDR1 SGHNT, CDR2 YENEEA. This CDR3 is 13 amino acids long. J lost 9 bases, V lost 4 bases, and 5 bases had no gene match. This chain's CDR3 is CASSSRGGRELFF. For the CDR3, the DNA is TGTGCCAGCAGCTCCAGAGGGGGCAGGGAGCTGTTTTTT.

CDR3 in amino acids: CASSVDRDGYTF. CDR3 nucleotide sequence: TGTGCCAGCAGCGTTGACAGGGATGGCTACACCTTC. The chain joins TRBV2 to TRBJ1-2; 7 bases align to TRBD1. The CDR3 runs to 12 residues. Germline V CDR1 and CDR2: SNHLY, FYNNEI. J lost 6 bases, V lost 6 bases, and 4 bases had no gene match.

The chain joins TRBV4-1 to TRBJ2-5, with D possibly being TRBD2 (7 bases). Deletions cut 5 bases from V and 5 bases from J, with 12 bases between. Germline assignment: CDR1 MGHRA and CDR2 YSYEKL. This CDR3 is built from 13 residues. CDR3 nucleotides: TGCGCCAGCAGCAGAGGGGGGGTGGAGACCCAGTACTTC. The encoded protein is CASSRGGVETQYF.

This chain joins TRBV10-3 and TRBJ1-1; D may be TRBD1 (5 bases). This CDR3 has 14 amino acids. V lost 8 bases to trimming and J lost 3 bases, with 16 bases between them. CDR1 and CDR2 from the germline V gene are ENHRY and SYGVKD. CDR3 sequence (DNA): TGTGCCATCCACGGGCCAGGGCCGGACACTGAAGCTTTCTTT. This gives the protein CAIHGPGPDTEAFF.

This clone came up once. The J gene is TRBJ2-1, the V gene TRBV25-1; 7 nucleotides line up with TRBD1. V lost 6 bases and J lost 3; bases outside the gene matches: 8. The CDR3 totals 15 residues. Germline CDR1 and CDR2: MGHDK and SYGVNS. For the CDR3, the DNA is TGTGCCAGCAGAGACAGGGATTTGATCTACAATGAGCAGTTCTTC. Translation: CASRDRDLIYNEQFF.

This clone was seen only a few times. The chain is built from TRBV2 and TRBJ2-7, with D possibly being TRBD2 (5 bases). The V gene's germline CDR1 is SNHLY and CDR2 FYNNEI. This CDR3 comprises 16 residues. V gave up 2 bases and J gave up 0 bases, with 14 bases separating them. Here the CDR3 reads CASSEPWTPSSYEQYF. The CDR3 region has the DNA TGTGCCAGCAGTGAACCTTGGACTCCGAGCTCCTACGAGCAGTACTTC.

The chain uses TRBV5-1 and TRBJ1-1; D perhaps matches TRBD1 (5 bases). Trimming shortened V by 6 bases and J by 7 bases, and 19 bases separated the two germline ends. The CDR3 runs to 14 residues. Germline V CDR1 and CDR2: SGHRS, YFSETQ. DNA of the CDR3: TGCGCCAGCACGTTGGGCCAATCCGGGGGTGAAGCTTTCTTT. Translated, it gives CASTLGQSGGEAFF.

DNA of the CDR3: TGTGCCTGGATCATTGCGGGAAACACCATATATTTT. Protein: CAWIIAGNTIYF. The V call is TRBV30, the J call TRBJ1-3, with D unresolved. The length of the CDR3 is 12 residues. Trimming took 4 bases from V and 4 from J, leaving 8 bases between them. Germline V lookup: CDR1 GTSNPN, CDR2 SVGIG (reference sequence).

The chain combines TRBV5-5 with TRBJ2-7, with TRBD1 as a possible D gene (6 bases). The CDR3 is made up of 14 amino acids. V was cut by 7 bases and J by 3 bases, with 17 bases left in between. CDR1 is SGHKS and CDR2 is YYEKEE in the germline V gene (reference sequence). The CDR3 DNA follows: TGTGCCAGCTACCGGGGACAATTAATCTACGAGCAGTACTTC. Translating it yields CASYRGQLIYEQYF.

The sample holds a few counts of this clone. The chain has TRBV11-2 and TRBJ2-7; 13 bases map to TRBD2. V lost 4 bases to trimming and J lost 6 bases; unmatched junction nucleotides: 12. Per germline, CDR1 SGHAT and CDR2 FQNNGV. The CDR3 spans 17 residues. The CDR3 nucleotides are TGTGCCAGCAGCTCGCCCCATAGGACTAGCGGGAGCCCCGAGCAGTACTTC. Protein sequence: CASSSPHRTSGSPEQYF.

V gene TRBV5-6 combines with J gene TRBJ1-4; the match to TRBD1 covers 9 bases. Germline lookup yields CDR1 SGHDT and CDR2 YYEEEE. The CDR3 extends over 16 amino acids. V gave up 3 bases and J gave up 3 bases; unmatched junction bases: 6. The CDR3 sequence: CASSSRDRVSNEKLFF. DNA of the CDR3: TGTGCCAGCAGCTCCAGGGACAGGGTGTCTAATGAAAAACTGTTTTTT.

The gene calls are TRBV6-2 or TRBV6-3 and TRBJ1-4; D possibly corresponds to TRBD1 (5 bases). Germline V CDR1 and CDR2: MNHEY, SVGEGT. This CDR3 region has 16 residues. Trimming removed 2 bases at V and 8 bases at J, with 18 bases between. Written as DNA, the CDR3 is TGTGCCAGCAGTTACCAGACAGAAAGTCCCTCGGAAAAACTGTTTTTT. This gives the protein CASSYQTESPSEKLFF.

The chain is built from TRBV10-3 and TRBJ1-4; D gene uncertain. Per the germline V gene, CDR1 is ENHRY and CDR2 is SYGVKD. The CDR3 length is 13 residues. The V end lost 2 bases, the J end lost 3 bases, and 4 bases lay between the germline ends. CDR3: CAISERANEKLFF. As DNA, the CDR3 is TGTGCCATCAGTGAGCGGGCTAATGAAAAACTGTTTTTT.

The chain combines TRBV27 with TRBJ2-4; 14 bases align to TRBD2. CDR3 length equals 12 residues. The germline gives CDR1 MNHEY, CDR2 SMNVEV (reference sequence). The V gene end was trimmed by 11 bases and the J gene end by 15 bases; junction bases not matched to a gene: 9. The CDR3 sequence is CAPSGLAGDRYF. The CDR3 coding sequence is TGTGCCCCCTCGGGACTAGCGGGAGATCGGTACTTC.

The chain recombines TRBV9 with TRBJ1-2; D possibly corresponds to TRBD1 (6 bases). CDR1 is SGDLS and CDR2 is YYNGEE in the germline V gene. Trimming removed 3 bases from V and 2 bases from J, with 17 bases in between. The CDR3 runs 16 residues. CDR3 residues: CASSASRGMTNYGYTF. Here the CDR3 DNA reads TGTGCCAGCAGCGCTTCCAGGGGAATGACGAACTATGGCTACACCTTC. The whole variable domain, remainder taken from reference TRBV9 and TRBJ1-2, is DSGVTQTPKHLITATGQRVTLRCSPRSGDLSVYWYQQSLDQGLQFLIQYYNGEERAKGNILERFSAQQFPDLHSELNLSSLELGDSALYFCASSASRGMTNYGYTFGSGTRLTVV.

This clone was observed once. The V call is TRBV6-1, the J call TRBJ2-5; D is ambiguous. The length of the CDR3 is 12 residues. Germline V lookup: CDR1 MNHNS, CDR2 SASEGT. V lost 2 bases and J 8 bases, leaving 9 bases between the germline ends. The CDR3 loop is CASSESLLTQYF. The DNA for the CDR3 is TGTGCCAGCAGTGAATCTCTGCTAACCCAGTACTTC.

As concerns this clone: At one end the junction does not follow the germline gene, possibly because of a read error. In DNA, the CDR3 is TGTGCCAGCAGGGACTACGGCCCAGATATGCAGTATTTT. As protein: CASRDYGPDMQYF. The V call is TRBV28, the J call TRBJ2-3; tentative D call: TRBD2 (6 bases). This CDR3 contains 13 residues. Per germline, CDR1 MDHEN and CDR2 SYDVKM.